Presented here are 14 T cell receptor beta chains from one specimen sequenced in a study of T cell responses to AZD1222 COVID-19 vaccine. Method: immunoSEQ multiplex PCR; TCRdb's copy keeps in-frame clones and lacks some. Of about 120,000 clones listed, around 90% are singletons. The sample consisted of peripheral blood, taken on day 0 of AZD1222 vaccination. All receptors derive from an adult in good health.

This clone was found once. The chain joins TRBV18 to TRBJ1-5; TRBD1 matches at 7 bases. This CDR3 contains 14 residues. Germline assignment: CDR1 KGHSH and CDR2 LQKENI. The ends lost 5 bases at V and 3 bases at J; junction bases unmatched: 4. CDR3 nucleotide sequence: TGTGCCAGCTCAGCTACAGGGGTCAATCAGCCCCAGCATTTT. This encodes CASSATGVNQPQHF. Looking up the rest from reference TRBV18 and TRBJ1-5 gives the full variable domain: NAGVMQNPRHLVRRRGQEARLRCSPMKGHSHVYWYRQLPEEGLKFMVYLQKENIIDESGMPKERFSAEFPKEGPSILRIQQVVRGDSAAYFCASSATGVNQPQHFGDGTRLSIL.

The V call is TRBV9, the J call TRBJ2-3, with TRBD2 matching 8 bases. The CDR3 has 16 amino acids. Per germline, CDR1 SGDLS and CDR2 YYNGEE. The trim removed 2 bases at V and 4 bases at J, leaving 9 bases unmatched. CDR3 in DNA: TGTGCCAGCAGCGTTGCTAACGGGAGGGCCGCAGATACGCAGTATTTT. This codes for CASSVANGRAADTQYF.

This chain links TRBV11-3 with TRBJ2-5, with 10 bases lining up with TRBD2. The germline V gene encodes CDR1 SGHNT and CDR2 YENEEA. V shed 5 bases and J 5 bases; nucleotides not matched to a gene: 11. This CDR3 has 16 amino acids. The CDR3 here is CASSPGSGRAGETQYF. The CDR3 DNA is TGTGCCAGCAGCCCGGGAAGCGGGAGGGCCGGGGAGACCCAGTACTTC.

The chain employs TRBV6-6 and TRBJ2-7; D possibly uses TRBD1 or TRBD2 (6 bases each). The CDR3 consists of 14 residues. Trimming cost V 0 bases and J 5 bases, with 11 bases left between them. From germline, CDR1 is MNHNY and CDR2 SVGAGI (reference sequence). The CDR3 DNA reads TGTGCCAGCAGTTACTCCCGGGGGCAGGACGAGCAGTACTTC. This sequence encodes CASSYSRGQDEQYF.

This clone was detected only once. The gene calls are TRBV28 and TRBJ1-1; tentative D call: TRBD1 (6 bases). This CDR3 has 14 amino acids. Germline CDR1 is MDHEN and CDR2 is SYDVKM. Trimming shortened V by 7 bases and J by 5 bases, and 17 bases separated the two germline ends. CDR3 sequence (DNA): TGTGCCAGCACCAAGCCGGGGGGCTTGACTGAAGCTTTCTTT. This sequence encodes CASTKPGGLTEAFF.

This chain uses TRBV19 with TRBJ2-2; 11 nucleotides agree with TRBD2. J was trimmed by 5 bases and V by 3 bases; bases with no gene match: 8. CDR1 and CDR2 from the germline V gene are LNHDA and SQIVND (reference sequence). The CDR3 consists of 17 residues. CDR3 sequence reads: CASSIPLLAGGTGELFF. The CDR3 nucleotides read TGTGCCAGTAGTATCCCCCTCCTAGCGGGAGGAACCGGGGAGCTGTTTTTT.

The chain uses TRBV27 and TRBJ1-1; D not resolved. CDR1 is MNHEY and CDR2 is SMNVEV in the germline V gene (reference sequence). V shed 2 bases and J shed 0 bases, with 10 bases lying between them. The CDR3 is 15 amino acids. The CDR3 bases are TGTGCCAGCAGTTTAGACGTTCCCATGAACACTGAAGCTTTCTTT. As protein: CASSLDVPMNTEAFF.

CDR3 residues: CSVDSGEQYF. The CDR3 DNA reads TGCAGCGTCGACTCAGGGGAGCAGTACTTC. The genes are TRBV29-1 and TRBJ2-7; possible D gene TRBD1, 5 bases. The V gene's germline CDR1 is SQVTM and CDR2 ANQGSEA. CDR3 length equals 10 residues. Trimming shortened V by 6 bases and J by 7 bases, and 10 bases separated the two germline ends.

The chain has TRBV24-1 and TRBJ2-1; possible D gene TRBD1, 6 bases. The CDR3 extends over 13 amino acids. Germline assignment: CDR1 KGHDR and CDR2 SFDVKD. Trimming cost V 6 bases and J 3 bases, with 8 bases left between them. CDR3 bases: TGTGCCACCAGTCGCAGGGGCTACAATGAGCAGTTCTTC. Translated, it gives CATSRRGYNEQFF.

The CDR3 nucleotides read TGCAGCGTTGTGCCCATGAACACTGAAGCTTTCTTT. Translation gives CSVVPMNTEAFF. The chain has TRBV29-1 and TRBJ1-1; D is unclear. Trimming stripped 4 bases from V and 0 bases from J, with 6 bases between. Per germline, CDR1 SQVTM and CDR2 ANQGSEA. The CDR3 covers 12 residues.

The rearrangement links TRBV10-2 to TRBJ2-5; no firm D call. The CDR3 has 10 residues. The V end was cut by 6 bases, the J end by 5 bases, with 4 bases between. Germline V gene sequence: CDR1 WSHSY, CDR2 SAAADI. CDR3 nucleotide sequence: TGCGCCAGCAGACAGGAGACCCAGTACTTC. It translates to CASRQETQYF.

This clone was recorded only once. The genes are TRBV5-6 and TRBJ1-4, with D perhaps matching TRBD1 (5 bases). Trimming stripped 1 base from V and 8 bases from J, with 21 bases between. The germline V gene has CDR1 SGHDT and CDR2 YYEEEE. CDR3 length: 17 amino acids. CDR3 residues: CASSLLGRQTVREKLFF. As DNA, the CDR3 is TGTGCCAGCAGCTTGCTAGGGCGACAGACAGTAAGGGAAAAACTGTTTTTT.

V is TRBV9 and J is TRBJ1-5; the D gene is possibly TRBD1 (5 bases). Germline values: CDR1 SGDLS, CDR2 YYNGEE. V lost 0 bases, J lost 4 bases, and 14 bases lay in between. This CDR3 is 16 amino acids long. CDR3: CASSVAAGGENQPQHF. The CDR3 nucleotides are TGTGCCAGCAGCGTAGCTGCAGGAGGGGAAAATCAGCCCCAGCATTTT.

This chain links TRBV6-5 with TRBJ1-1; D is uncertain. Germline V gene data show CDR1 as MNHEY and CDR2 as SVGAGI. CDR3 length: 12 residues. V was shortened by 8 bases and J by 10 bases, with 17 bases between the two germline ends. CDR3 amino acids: CASSTGGSRAFF. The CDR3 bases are TGTGCCAGCTCCACCGGCGGGTCGAGAGCTTTCTTT.